Shown below are 12 T cell receptor beta chains from a single sample sequenced in a study of cytomegalovirus exposure and HLA in healthy donors. Primers: 60 Vbeta forward and 13 Jbeta reverse. Sequencing used immunoSEQ multiplex PCR; TCRdb keeps in-frame clones, though not all of them. The sample contains about 250,000 clones, over 75% of which appear only once. The source material was PBMCs. The receptors stem from a boy younger than 18 in good health and CMV-seronegative.

The genes are TRBV6-5 and TRBJ1-2; tentative D call: TRBD1 (5 bases). The CDR3 is 12 residues long. The V and J ends lost 5 bases and 6 bases respectively, with 10 bases between them. Germline V gene data show CDR1 as MNHEY and CDR2 as SVGAGI. The CDR3 sequence: CASSPQGHGYTF. In DNA form, the CDR3 reads TGTGCCAGCAGTCCCCAGGGCCATGGCTACACCTTC.

The chain carries TRBV19 and TRBJ2-1; 7 bases match TRBD2. The CDR3 covers 15 residues. After removal of 1 base from V and 2 bases from J, the junction contained 2 bases not matched to a gene. Germline assignment: CDR1 LNHDA and CDR2 SQIVND (reference sequence). The CDR3 is CASSIGLAAYNEQFF. The CDR3 DNA sequence: TGTGCCAGTAGTATAGGGCTAGCGGCCTACAATGAGCAGTTCTTC.

The genes are TRBV12-5 and TRBJ2-1; 11 bases match TRBD2. V shed 0 bases, J shed 4 bases, and the junction held 2 bases outside the gene matches. In germline, CDR1 is LGHNT, CDR2 FRNRAP. CDR3 length: 16 residues. In DNA form, the CDR3 reads TGTGCTAGTGGTTTGGTGCCTAGCGGGGGGTACAATGAGCAGTTCTTC. Translation gives CASGLVPSGGYNEQFF.

The chain carries TRBV5-1 and TRBJ2-7; maybe TRBD1 (6 bases). Germline CDR1 and CDR2: SGHRS and YFSETQ. This CDR3 is 14 amino acids long. V was cut by 0 bases and J by 5 bases, with 12 bases left in between. The DNA of the CDR3 is TGCGCCAGCAGCTTGGCTACCAGGGGCGACGAGCAGTACTTC. This gives the protein CASSLATRGDEQYF.

The chain recombines TRBV10-3 with TRBJ1-1; TRBD1 matches at 8 bases. Germline CDR1 ENHRY, CDR2 SYGVKD. Trimming at V came to 2 bases and at J to 1 base, leaving 6 bases not matched to a gene. The length of the CDR3 is 16 residues. Here the CDR3 reads CAISEPGQGGNTEAFF. The CDR3 coding sequence is TGTGCCATCAGTGAGCCAGGACAGGGAGGGAACACTGAAGCTTTCTTT.

The rearrangement joins TRBV29-1 to TRBJ1-2; the match to TRBD1 covers 11 bases. The germline V gene encodes CDR1 SQVTM and CDR2 ANQGSEA. V trimming: 7 bases; J trimming: 4 bases; junction bases outside the gene matches: 5. The CDR3 is 13 residues long. CDR3 region: CSAGDRGVYGYTF. Here the CDR3 DNA reads TGCAGCGCGGGGGACAGGGGGGTCTATGGCTACACCTTC.

The V gene is TRBV18, the J gene TRBJ1-2, with D perhaps TRBD1 (5 bases). Germline V gene data show CDR1 as KGHSH and CDR2 as LQKENI. The CDR3 length is 17 residues. Trimming cost V 3 bases and J 3 bases, with 20 bases left between them. The CDR3 coding sequence is TGTGCCAGCTCACCCTCCGTGGCAGGGTTTGGTGACTATGGCTACACCTTC. It specifies CASSPSVAGFGDYGYTF.

This clone was picked up one time. The chain couples TRBV30 to TRBJ2-1, with D unresolved. V lost 4 bases, J lost 7 bases, and 14 bases lay in between. The CDR3 sequence is 13 residues long. Germline V lookup: CDR1 GTSNPN, CDR2 SVGIG (reference sequence). The CDR3 coding sequence is TGTGCCTGGAACTCAAACCTCTGGAATGAGCAGTTCTTC. Translating it yields CAWNSNLWNEQFF.

This rearrangement joins TRBV7-9 to TRBJ1-1; the match to TRBD1 covers 7 bases. The CDR3 spans 16 residues. In germline, CDR1 is SEHNR, CDR2 FQNEAQ (reference sequence). After removal of 5 bases from V and 6 bases from J, the junction contained 15 bases not matched to a gene. The CDR3 sequence is CASSILPGQPDAEAFF. The CDR3, as DNA: TGTGCCAGCAGCATCCTACCGGGACAGCCAGACGCTGAAGCTTTCTTT.

In nucleotides, the CDR3 is TGTGCCAGTAGGACCGGGACAGGGAATTCACCCCTCCACTTT. Its translation: CASRTGTGNSPLHF. The V and J genes are TRBV19 and TRBJ1-6; TRBD1 aligns across 9 bases. There are 14 residues in the CDR3. V lost 6 bases and J lost 7; bases outside the gene matches: 4. CDR1 is LNHDA, CDR2 SQIVND, per germline (reference sequence).

The chain uses TRBV4-1 and TRBJ2-7, with a weak D call TRBD1 (7 bases). Germline CDR1 is MGHRA and CDR2 is YSYEKL. Trimming removed 4 bases at V and 2 bases at J, with 18 bases between. This CDR3 comprises 16 residues. The CDR3 protein is CASSRPGQTRAYEQYF. CDR3 coding DNA: TGCGCCAGCAGCCGACCGGGACAGACTAGGGCCTACGAGCAGTACTTC.

The gene calls are TRBV5-4 and TRBJ1-3; tentative D call: TRBD1 (5 bases). The length of the CDR3 is 15 residues. The germline CDR1 and CDR2 sequences are SGHNT and YYREEE (reference sequence). V was clipped by 1 base and J by 0 bases, with 8 bases between them. CDR3 sequence (DNA): TGTGCCAGCAGCTTGTGGGGCAGCTCTGGAAACACCATATATTTT. Amino acid sequence: CASSLWGSSGNTIYF.